This T cell receptor (beta chain) was sequenced for a study of identical twins. This clonotype was seen at least ten times. TCRdb re-analysed the 5' RACE reads in MiXCR, keeping a single row per CDR3 protein. Here the sample spans hundreds of thousands of distinct CDR3 sequences, around 6% being singletons. The germline V gene has CDR1 MNHEY and CDR2 SMNVEV (reference sequence). Trimming cost V 1 base and J 2 bases, with 12 bases left between them. The length of the CDR3 is 15 residues. The sequenced sample was naive T cells sorted from blood. The chain couples TRBV27 to TRBJ2-7; D is unclear. The receptor was derived from a man aged 18 to 35 in good health. For the CDR3, the DNA is TGTGCCAGCAGTTTATTGTCAACTTCCACCTACGAGCAGTACTTC. This sequence encodes CASSLLSTSTYEQYF.